The 12 T cell receptor beta chains listed next were all sequenced from one sample in a study of blood T cells in healthy people across ages (dated by TCRdb to the mid-2010s). Library preparation used 5' RACE. Sequencing used an Illumina HiSeq 2500. A second PCR of roughly 7 to 12 cycles was run with a J-beta primer mix and a sample-barcoded 5' primer. Clones were called with MiXCR by TCRdb after fastp trimmed the public reads at Q25, and only in-frame beta chains were retained. Identical CDR3 proteins give one entry, which carries the most common genes and DNA. This sample gives 720,000 or so distinct CDR3 sequences in total; about 43% of them show up just once. 25% to 35% of the sample rests with the top ten. The sequencing input was blood. Every receptor here comes from an older man in good health.

This clonotype was seen repeatedly, ten times or more. Being one base from a much bigger clone, this may be a read error. The V and J genes are TRBV29-1 and TRBJ2-7; 8 bases are a match to TRBD2. Germline CDR1 reads SQVTM; CDR2 reads ANQGSEA. Trimming removed 7 bases from V and 5 bases from J; junction bases left unmatched: 4. The CDR3 runs to 11 residues. The CDR3 sequence is CSGAGGDEQYF. The CDR3 nucleotides are TGCAGCGGTGCGGGGGGCGACGAGCAGTACTTC.

This rearrangement joins TRBV25-1 to TRBJ2-3; D unclear. V lost 4 bases and J 6 bases, leaving 17 bases between the germline ends. Germline CDR1 reads MGHDK; CDR2 reads SYGVNS. CDR3 length equals 15 residues. The CDR3 is CASSGPVARTDTQYF. For the CDR3, the DNA is TGTGCCAGCAGTGGTCCGGTTGCCCGGACGGATACGCAGTATTTT.

On this clonotype itself: At one boundary the junction diverges from the germline segment, which might be a read error. This chain uses TRBV20-1 with TRBJ2-1, with 10 bases fitting TRBD2. The CDR3 runs to 16 residues. Germline CDR1 DFQATT, CDR2 SNEGSKA (reference sequence). In DNA form, the CDR3 reads TGCAGTGCTAGAGTCCTAGCGGGAGCCCTTAACAATGGGCAGTTCTTC. Protein: CSARVLAGALNNGQFF.

The sample holds a few counts of this clonotype. The rearrangement links TRBV27 to TRBJ1-2, with 8 bases that match TRBD1. This CDR3 has 13 residues. Germline V lookup: CDR1 MNHEY, CDR2 SMNVEV (reference sequence). The V and J ends lost 6 bases and 4 bases, in that order; junction bases with no gene match: 4. The CDR3 spells CASRPDRGYGYTF. The CDR3, as DNA: TGTGCCAGCAGGCCCGACAGGGGCTATGGCTACACCTTC.

The chain is built from TRBV6-4 and TRBJ2-1; possible D gene TRBD2, 6 bases. The CDR3 contains 14 residues. V shed 8 bases and J shed 9 bases, with 20 bases lying between them. CDR1 is MRHNA and CDR2 is SNTAGT in the germline V gene. The chain's CDR3 is CASGLVGGAVEQFF. CDR3 coding DNA: TGTGCCAGCGGTTTGGTAGGCGGGGCTGTTGAGCAGTTCTTC.

The chain couples TRBV28 to TRBJ2-1, with a weak D call TRBD1 (6 bases). Trimming removed 7 bases from V and 5 bases from J, with 12 bases in between. The CDR3 totals 13 residues. The germline CDR1 and CDR2 sequences are MDHEN and SYDVKM. The DNA for the CDR3 is TGTGCCAGCAAGAGAACAGGGAACAATGAGCAGTTCTTC. Amino acids: CASKRTGNNEQFF.

Note on this clonotype: A much larger clone sits a single nucleotide away, making a read error possible. The rearrangement uses TRBV20-1 and TRBJ2-7; unclear D gene. CDR3 length: 13 amino acids. The germline gives CDR1 DFQATT, CDR2 SNEGSKA (reference sequence). In DNA form, the CDR3 reads TGCGGTGCTAGAGTTGCGAGCTCCTACGAGCAGTACTTC. Its translation is CGARVASSYEQYF.

This clonotype was detected only once. V gene TRBV10-3 combines with J gene TRBJ2-1, with 8 bases aligning to TRBD2. The CDR3 has 16 residues. V trimming: 2 bases; J trimming: 6 bases; junction bases outside the gene matches: 9. Germline lookup yields CDR1 ENHRY and CDR2 SYGVKD. CDR3 residues: CAISEPSGGVGNEQFF. The CDR3 DNA sequence: TGTGCCATCAGTGAGCCCAGCGGGGGTGTGGGCAATGAGCAGTTCTTC.

This chain joins TRBV12-3 or TRBV12-4 and TRBJ2-1; D is ambiguous. The V end was cut by 3 bases, the J end by 6 bases, with 15 bases between. The CDR3 contains 15 residues. CDR3 sequence: CASSFLGYGSNEQFF. CDR3 bases: TGTGCCAGCAGTTTCTTGGGTTATGGAAGCAATGAGCAGTTCTTC.

The J gene is TRBJ2-1, the V gene TRBV6-4; the match to TRBD1 covers 8 bases. The CDR3 spans 16 residues. The germline gives CDR1 MRHNA, CDR2 SNTAGT. After removal of 8 bases from V and 5 bases from J, the junction contained 14 bases not matched to a gene. The CDR3, as DNA: TGTGCCAGCTCGACAGGGGACTTGAACGCGCACAATGAGCAGTTCTTC. Protein: CASSTGDLNAHNEQFF.

This clonotype occurred a few times. This rearrangement joins TRBV12-3 or TRBV12-4 to TRBJ2-6; 9 bases match TRBD2. V trimming: 7 bases; J trimming: 5 bases; junction bases outside the gene matches: 6. This CDR3 is built from 15 residues. As DNA, the CDR3 is TGTGCCAGCAACTCGCGGGGGGGTAGGGCCAACGTCCTGACTTTC. Amino acids: CASNSRGGRANVLTF.

The chain employs TRBV5-5 and TRBJ2-3, with TRBD1 matching over 8 bases. Germline assignment: CDR1 SGHKS and CDR2 YYEKEE (reference sequence). The CDR3 consists of 16 residues. Losses at the gene ends were 1 base for V and 4 bases for J; bases not matched to a gene: 8. In DNA form, the CDR3 reads TGTGCCAGCAGCTTGTTACCAGGGGGCAGCGCAGATACGCAGTATTTT. It specifies CASSLLPGGSADTQYF.